Each of the 18 T cell receptor beta chains below was sequenced from the same sample in a study of blood T cell repertoires in COVID-19. Some clones are missing from TCRdb's copy, which holds only in-frame ones; the method was immunoSEQ multiplex PCR. The repertoire consists of over 110,000 clones, with about 91% occurring once and the leading ten covering around 28%. Sequences were obtained from peripheral blood. These receptors were taken from a human donor in a cohort sampled during active COVID-19.

The chain has TRBV5-1 and TRBJ2-7; D is unclear. Germline CDR1 and CDR2: SGHRS and YFSETQ. This CDR3 is built from 19 residues. Trimming took 4 bases from V and 3 from J, leaving 29 bases between them. The CDR3 loop reads CASSRPDSRGARFNYEQYF. CDR3 DNA sequence: TGCGCCAGCAGCCGCCCCGATAGCCGAGGTGCGCGGTTTAACTACGAGCAGTACTTC.

V gene TRBV3-1 (or the pseudogene TRBV3-2) combines with J gene TRBJ2-5; the match to TRBD2 covers 9 bases. V lost 4 bases to trimming and J lost 5 bases; unmatched junction nucleotides: 11. CDR1 is LGHDT, CDR2 YNNKEL, per germline (reference sequence). The CDR3 runs to 16 residues. CDR3 DNA sequence: TGTGCCAGCAGCCCTGGAGGCCTAGCGGGGAGGGAGACCCAGTACTTC. Protein: CASSPGGLAGRETQYF.

V usage is TRBV5-1 and J usage is TRBJ2-2; the match to TRBD2 covers 7 bases. The CDR3 has 16 residues. Germline loops: CDR1 SGHRS, CDR2 YFSETQ. Unmatched junction bases numbered 9, after V lost 3 bases and J lost 4 bases. CDR3: CASSSDPTSATGELFF. The CDR3 region has the DNA TGCGCCAGCAGCTCCGATCCTACTAGCGCCACCGGGGAGCTGTTTTTT.

The CDR3 nucleotides read TGTGCCACCAGCACGAGAGTTAGCAATCAGCCCCAGCATTTT. This codes for CATSTRVSNQPQHF. The chain recombines TRBV15 with TRBJ1-5; D is uncertain. The germline V gene encodes CDR1 LNHNV and CDR2 YYDKDF (reference sequence). V lost 4 bases, J lost 0 bases, and 7 bases lay in between. The CDR3 has 14 amino acids.

V is TRBV12-3 or TRBV12-4 and J is TRBJ2-5; weak D call: TRBD2 (6 bases). The CDR3 loop spans 12 amino acids. The germline V and J ends were trimmed by 6 bases and 4 bases, with 9 bases remaining between them. CDR3 loop: CASRLGGETQYF. The CDR3 DNA sequence: TGTGCCAGCAGATTGGGAGGAGAGACCCAGTACTTC.

The rearrangement uses TRBV7-2 and TRBJ1-6; 8 nucleotides line up with TRBD1. Germline CDR1 reads SGHTA; CDR2 reads FQGNSA. This CDR3 comprises 14 residues. V shed 5 bases and J 6 bases; nucleotides not matched to a gene: 3. The CDR3 DNA sequence: TGTGCCAGCAGCCCTGGACAGGGTAATTCACCCCTCCACTTT. This encodes CASSPGQGNSPLHF.

V and J are TRBV4-3 and TRBJ2-7, with TRBD1 as a possible D gene (6 bases). The CDR3 totals 15 residues. Trimming shortened V by 2 bases and J by 3 bases, and 14 bases separated the two germline ends. Germline V gives CDR1 LGHNA, CDR2 YSLEER. The DNA for the CDR3 is TGCGCCAGCAGCCAATCGACAGGCGAACTCTACGAGCAGTACTTC. Its translation is CASSQSTGELYEQYF.

In this sample, this clone turned up a few times. J is TRBJ2-7 and V is TRBV3-1 (or the pseudogene TRBV3-2), with 12 bases that match TRBD1. CDR3 length equals 15 residues. Germline CDR1 LGHDT, CDR2 YNNKEL (reference sequence). Trimming took 3 bases from V and 4 from J; bases not matched to a gene: 4. CDR3 residues: CASSQGQGAQYEQYF. The CDR3 nucleotides read TGTGCCAGCAGCCAGGGACAGGGGGCCCAATACGAGCAGTACTTC.

The gene calls are TRBV7-2 and TRBJ1-3; D remains unclear. V shed 4 bases and J shed 2 bases, with 12 bases lying between them. CDR1 SGHTA and CDR2 FQGNSA come from the germline V gene. The CDR3 spans 15 residues. DNA of the CDR3: TGTGCCAGCAGCTCCTCTCACGGTGCTGGAAACACCATATATTTT. Protein product: CASSSSHGAGNTIYF. The full variable domain, completed using reference TRBV7-2 and TRBJ1-3, is GAGVSQSPSNKVTEKGKDVELRCDPISGHTALYWYRQSLGQGLEFLIYFQGNSAPDKSGLPSDRFSAERTGGSVSTLTIQRTQQEDSAVYLCASSSSHGAGNTIYFGEGSWLTVV.

This rearrangement joins TRBV3-1 (or the pseudogene TRBV3-2) to TRBJ1-2, with TRBD1 as a possible D gene (5 bases). The CDR3 is 20 amino acids. Germline loops: CDR1 LGHDT, CDR2 YNNKEL (reference sequence). Trimming took off 1 base at V and 4 bases at J, with 28 bases between the two ends. The CDR3 DNA reads TGTGCCAGCAGCCAAGTTGGAGATTGGGGGGAAAGCAACTTCGGCTATGGCTACACCTTC. Amino acid sequence: CASSQVGDWGESNFGYGYTF.

This chain links TRBV7-3 with TRBJ2-5; 7 positions agree with TRBD2. CDR3 length: 15 residues. Germline V gene lookup returns CDR1 SGHTA and CDR2 FQGTGA. The V and J ends lost 3 bases and 5 bases, in that order; junction bases with no gene match: 9. The CDR3 is CASSFSPGGFETQYF. CDR3 coding DNA: TGTGCCAGCAGCTTCAGCCCGGGGGGATTTGAGACCCAGTACTTC.

The V gene is TRBV3-1 (or the pseudogene TRBV3-2), the J gene TRBJ2-1; the match to TRBD2 covers 11 bases. V shed 7 bases, J shed 5 bases, and the junction held 4 bases outside the gene matches. Germline V gene sequence: CDR1 LGHDT, CDR2 YNNKEL (reference sequence). The CDR3 is 14 amino acids. The CDR3 loop is CASKGTSGNNEQFF. The CDR3 coding sequence is TGTGCCAGCAAGGGGACTAGCGGCAACAATGAGCAGTTCTTC.

The chain joins TRBV19 to TRBJ1-5; D unclear. V lost 2 bases and J lost 7, with 9 bases in between. CDR3 length: 13 residues. CDR1 and CDR2 from the germline V gene are LNHDA and SQIVND (reference sequence). CDR3 residues: CASSITVKQPQHF. DNA for the CDR3: TGTGCCAGTAGTATAACAGTGAAACAGCCCCAGCATTTT. Filled out from reference TRBV19 and TRBJ1-5, the complete variable domain reads DGGITQSPKYLFRKEGQNVTLSCEQNLNHDAMYWYRQDPGQGLRLIYYSQIVNDFQKGDIAEGYSVSREKKESFPLTVTSAQKNPTAFYLCASSITVKQPQHFGDGTRLSIL.

The chain has TRBV5-4 and TRBJ2-4; the match to TRBD1 covers 12 bases. V was pared by 0 bases and J by 8 bases, with 6 bases of the junction left unmatched. This CDR3 region has 16 residues. Germline V lookup: CDR1 SGHNT, CDR2 YYREEE (reference sequence). The CDR3 DNA is TGTGCCAGCAGCTTGGCGGGGACAGGGGGCAACGACATTCAGTACTTC. Translating it yields CASSLAGTGGNDIQYF.

The chain links TRBV5-4 to TRBJ1-2; 7 bases fit TRBD1. This CDR3 is 15 amino acids long. Germline CDR1 reads SGHNT; CDR2 reads YYREEE (reference sequence). V shed 4 bases, J shed 4 bases, and the junction held 10 bases outside the gene matches. The CDR3, as DNA: TGTGCCAGCAGCCCGGGGACAGCTGTACTCTATGGCTACACCTTC. Translated, it gives CASSPGTAVLYGYTF.

V usage is TRBV7-3 and J usage is TRBJ1-2; D call uncertain. The CDR3 runs 13 residues. Germline CDR1 and CDR2: SGHTA and FQGTGA. V lost 2 bases and J 4 bases, leaving 8 bases between the germline ends. The CDR3 loop reads CASSLEASYGYTF. Written as DNA, the CDR3 is TGTGCCAGCAGCTTAGAGGCTTCCTATGGCTACACCTTC. Full variable domain (rest looked up from reference TRBV7-3 and TRBJ1-2): GAGVSQTPSNKVTEKGKYVELRCDPISGHTALYWYRQSLGQGPEFLIYFQGTGAADDSGLPNDRFFAVRPEGSVSTLKIQRTERGDSAVYLCASSLEASYGYTFGSGTRLTVV.

The chain carries TRBV6-5 and TRBJ1-4, with 7 bases fitting TRBD1. The trim removed 10 bases at V and 7 bases at J, leaving 9 bases unmatched. The germline V gene encodes CDR1 MNHEY and CDR2 SVGAGI. This CDR3 is 13 amino acids long. The CDR3 here is CANPTGCGEKLFF. CDR3 in DNA: TGTGCCAACCCGACAGGGTGTGGTGAAAAACTGTTTTTT.

The V and J genes are TRBV4-1 and TRBJ1-2; 7 bases fit TRBD1. This CDR3 is 16 amino acids long. In germline, CDR1 is MGHRA, CDR2 YSYEKL. The ends lost 6 bases at V and 4 bases at J; junction bases unmatched: 14. The CDR3 sequence: CASRPIFLRDSYGYTF. The CDR3, as DNA: TGCGCCAGCAGACCTATATTTTTACGGGACAGCTATGGCTACACCTTC.